Reported below is one T cell receptor beta chain. These data are taken from a study of blood T cell repertoires in COVID-19. About the research overall: COVID-19 samples collected from the United States, Italy and Spain covered acute and convalescent phases. Sources were T cells, B-cell-depleted T cells, or PBMCs; the material itself was cDNA or gDNA.

Patients from Seattle were sampled longitudinally, starting during active infection. Germline lookup yields CDR1 LNHDA and CDR2 SQIVND (reference sequence). V shed 8 bases and J 2 bases; nucleotides not matched to a gene: 6. This CDR3 spans 13 amino acids. The assay was immunoSEQ multiplex PCR, and TCRdb's table has in-frame clones only and misses some. The repertoire holds hundreds of thousands of clones, with roughly 90% as singletons. The clonotype comes from a woman younger than 45 with COVID-19, enrolled during active disease. Sequenced material: peripheral blood. The chain carries TRBV19 and TRBJ2-7; 7 bases line up with TRBD2. The CDR3 DNA sequence: TGTGCCAGTCGTAAGGCGGGAGCCTACGAGCAGTACTTC. This sequence encodes CASRKAGAYEQYF.